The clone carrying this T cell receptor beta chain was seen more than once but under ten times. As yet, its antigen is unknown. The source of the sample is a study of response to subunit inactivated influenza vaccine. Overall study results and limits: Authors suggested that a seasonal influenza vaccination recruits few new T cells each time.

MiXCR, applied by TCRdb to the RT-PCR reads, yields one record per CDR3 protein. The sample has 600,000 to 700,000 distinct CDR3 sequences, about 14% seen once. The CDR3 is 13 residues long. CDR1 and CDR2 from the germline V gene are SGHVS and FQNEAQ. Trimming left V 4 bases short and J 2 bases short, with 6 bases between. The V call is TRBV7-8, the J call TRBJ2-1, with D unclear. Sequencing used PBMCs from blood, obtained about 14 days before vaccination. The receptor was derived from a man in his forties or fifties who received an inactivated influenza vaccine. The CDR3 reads CASSYRTYNEQFF. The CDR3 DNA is TGTGCCAGCAGCTATAGGACCTACAATGAGCAGTTCTTC.